The 10 T cell receptor beta chains reported below all come from one sample, sequenced in a study of blood T cell repertoires in COVID-19 (dated by TCRdb to the early 2020s). The library was produced with the immunoSEQ multiplex PCR assay. TCRdb took over this immuneACCESS table, retaining in-frame rearrangements with V and J assigned. Such tables are incomplete; in checked studies, under half of the missing clones stem from an unresolved V gene, and the remainder is unexplained. For this sample there are around 45,000 clones; 70% to 90% appear just once. The ten top clones hold roughly 13% of the sample. The sample comprised peripheral blood. The receptors were sampled from a man older than 75 with acute or convalescent COVID-19.

The V gene is TRBV6-6, the J gene TRBJ1-5; D gene ambiguous. The CDR3 spans 14 residues. V was pared by 2 bases and J by 5 bases, with 10 bases between. The V gene's germline CDR1 is MNHNY and CDR2 SVGAGI (reference sequence). Written as DNA, the CDR3 is TGTGCCAGCAGTTACAACAGCCGAGATCAGCCCCAGCATTTT. Amino acid sequence: CASSYNSRDQPQHF.

J is TRBJ1-6 and V is TRBV19, with TRBD1 identical over 9 bases. Losses at the gene ends were 9 bases for V and 8 bases for J; bases not matched to a gene: 2. From germline, CDR1 is LNHDA and CDR2 SQIVND (reference sequence). The CDR3 has 12 amino acids. The CDR3 sequence: CASGQGHSPLHF. CDR3 in DNA: TGTGCCAGCGGACAGGGGCATTCACCCCTCCACTTT. The variable domain in full, completed from reference TRBV19 and TRBJ1-6, reads DGGITQSPKYLFRKEGQNVTLSCEQNLNHDAMYWYRQDPGQGLRLIYYSQIVNDFQKGDIAEGYSVSREKKESFPLTVTSAQKNPTAFYLCASGQGHSPLHFGNGTRLTVT.

The chain is built from TRBV11-2 and TRBJ2-7; 8 nucleotides agree with TRBD1. V lost 5 bases to trimming and J lost 9 bases; unmatched junction nucleotides: 9. The CDR3 has 13 amino acids. Per germline, CDR1 SGHAT and CDR2 FQNNGV. CDR3 in amino acids: CASSPGQDLGQYF. The CDR3 DNA is TGTGCCAGCAGCCCGGGACAGGACTTAGGGCAGTACTTC.

The chain employs TRBV15 and TRBJ1-3; 12 bases agree with TRBD1. V shed 4 bases, J shed 0 bases, and the junction held 13 bases outside the gene matches. The CDR3 has 20 residues. Germline CDR1 reads LNHNV; CDR2 reads YYDKDF (reference sequence). Here the CDR3 reads CATSNPFGTGGLFSGNTIYF. CDR3 nucleotide sequence: TGTGCCACCAGCAACCCCTTTGGGACAGGGGGCTTATTCTCTGGAAACACCATATATTTT.

The chain combines TRBV15 with TRBJ2-1; 8 bases fit TRBD2. The germline V gene has CDR1 LNHNV and CDR2 YYDKDF (reference sequence). The junction had 4 bases not matched to a gene; V was cut back by 0 bases and J by 3 bases. This CDR3 is 16 amino acids long. CDR3 in DNA: TGTGCCACCAGCAGAGATCGGACTAGCAGCTACAATGAGCAGTTCTTC. Protein product: CATSRDRTSSYNEQFF.

The chain links TRBV7-2 to TRBJ2-1, with 7 bases identical to TRBD1. The germline V gene has CDR1 SGHTA and CDR2 FQGNSA. After removal of 3 bases from V and 9 bases from J, the junction contained 11 bases not matched to a gene. This CDR3 has 15 residues. The chain's CDR3 is CASSLRPSSGGEQFF. CDR3 in DNA: TGTGCCAGCAGCTTGAGGCCCTCCTCAGGGGGTGAGCAGTTCTTC. The entire variable domain, with the rest obtained from reference TRBV7-2 and TRBJ2-1, is as follows: GAGVSQSPSNKVTEKGKDVELRCDPISGHTALYWYRQSLGQGLEFLIYFQGNSAPDKSGLPSDRFSAERTGGSVSTLTIQRTQQEDSAVYLCASSLRPSSGGEQFFGPGTRLTVL.

The genes are TRBV6-5 and TRBJ2-7; no reliable D call. Between the trimmed V and J ends, which lost 6 bases and 7 bases, there was a span of 13 bases. Germline V gene data show CDR1 as MNHEY and CDR2 as SVGAGI. CDR3 size: 12 residues. CDR3 loop: CASRTDWFEQYF. CDR3 sequence (DNA): TGTGCCAGCAGGACCGACTGGTTTGAGCAGTACTTC.

The genes are TRBV3-1 (or the pseudogene TRBV3-2) and TRBJ1-6; no reliable D call. CDR3 length equals 16 residues. The germline CDR1 and CDR2 sequences are LGHDT and YNNKEL (reference sequence). Trimming took 1 base from V and 0 from J, leaving 7 bases between them. CDR3 in amino acids: CASSQGHFSYNSPLHF. The CDR3 DNA follows: TGTGCCAGCAGCCAAGGTCATTTCTCCTATAATTCACCCCTCCACTTT.

This rearrangement joins TRBV19 to TRBJ2-1, with 7 positions matching TRBD1. Germline V lookup: CDR1 LNHDA, CDR2 SQIVND (reference sequence). J was trimmed by 1 base and V by 4 bases; bases with no gene match: 4. The CDR3 sequence is 15 residues long. The CDR3 DNA follows: TGTGCCAGTAGTAAGGAGACAGGGTCCTACAATGAGCAGTTCTTC. Translated: CASSKETGSYNEQFF.

The chain uses TRBV6-4 and TRBJ1-3; D perhaps matches TRBD1 (6 bases). V lost 3 bases and J lost 0, with 18 bases in between. The CDR3 loop spans 18 amino acids. Germline values: CDR1 MRHNA, CDR2 SNTAGT. Here the CDR3 reads CASSEAREGESSGNTIYF. For the CDR3, the DNA is TGTGCCAGCAGTGAGGCCCGTGAGGGGGAAAGCTCTGGAAACACCATATATTTT.